This T cell receptor beta chain was profiled in a study of neurological immune-mediated disorders. TCRdb re-derived calls from the 5' RACE reads in MiXCR, one entry per CDR3 protein. The sample contains about 48,000 distinct CDR3 sequences, 10% of which appear only once. This clonotype was recorded many times. The sequenced material came from PBMCs. The clonotype comes from a woman aged 40 to 55 with HTLV-1-associated myelopathy (HAM/TSP).

The CDR3 DNA is TGCGCCAGCAGCCACACCCCGGGGGCCGTGTCCAAAAACATTCAGTACTTC. This codes for CASSHTPGAVSKNIQYF. The J gene is TRBJ2-4, the V gene TRBV4-3, with D perhaps given as TRBD1 or TRBD2 (6 bases each). Germline lookup yields CDR1 LGHNA and CDR2 YSLEER. This CDR3 has 17 amino acids. Between the trimmed V and J ends, which lost 3 bases and 2 bases, there was a span of 17 bases.